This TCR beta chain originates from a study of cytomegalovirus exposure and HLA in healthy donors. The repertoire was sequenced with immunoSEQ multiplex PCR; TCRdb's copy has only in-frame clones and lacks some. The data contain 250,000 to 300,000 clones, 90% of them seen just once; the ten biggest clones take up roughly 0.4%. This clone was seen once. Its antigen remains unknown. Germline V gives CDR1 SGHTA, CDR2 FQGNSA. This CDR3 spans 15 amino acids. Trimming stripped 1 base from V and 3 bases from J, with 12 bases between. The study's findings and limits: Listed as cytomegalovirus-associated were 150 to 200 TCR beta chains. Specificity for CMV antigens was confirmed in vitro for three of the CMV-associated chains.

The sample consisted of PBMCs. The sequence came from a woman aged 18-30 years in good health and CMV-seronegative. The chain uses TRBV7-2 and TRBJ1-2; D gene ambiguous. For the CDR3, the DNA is TGTGCCAGCAGCTTAGGTGTCTTCGCAGACTATGGCTACACCTTC. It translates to CASSLGVFADYGYTF.